This T cell receptor (beta chain) was sequenced for a study of cytomegalovirus exposure and HLA in healthy donors. This clone was observed a handful of times. In the PCR, 60 Vbeta and 13 Jbeta primers were used. Assay: immunoSEQ multiplex PCR; the TCRdb copy retains only in-frame clones and omits some. The sample lists fewer than 85,000 clones, about three quarters occurring once. The V gene end was trimmed by 2 bases and the J gene end by 11 bases; junction bases not matched to a gene: 8. The CDR3 is made up of 13 amino acids. Germline values: CDR1 ENHRY, CDR2 SYGVKD. The chain has TRBV10-3 and TRBJ1-2, with 7 nucleotides matching TRBD1. The clonotype was recovered from a woman aged 40 to 55 in good health and CMV-seropositive. Material for sequencing was PBMCs. The CDR3 DNA follows: TGTGCCATCAGTGAGGCCGACAGGGAGGTTTACACCTTC. It specifies CAISEADREVYTF.